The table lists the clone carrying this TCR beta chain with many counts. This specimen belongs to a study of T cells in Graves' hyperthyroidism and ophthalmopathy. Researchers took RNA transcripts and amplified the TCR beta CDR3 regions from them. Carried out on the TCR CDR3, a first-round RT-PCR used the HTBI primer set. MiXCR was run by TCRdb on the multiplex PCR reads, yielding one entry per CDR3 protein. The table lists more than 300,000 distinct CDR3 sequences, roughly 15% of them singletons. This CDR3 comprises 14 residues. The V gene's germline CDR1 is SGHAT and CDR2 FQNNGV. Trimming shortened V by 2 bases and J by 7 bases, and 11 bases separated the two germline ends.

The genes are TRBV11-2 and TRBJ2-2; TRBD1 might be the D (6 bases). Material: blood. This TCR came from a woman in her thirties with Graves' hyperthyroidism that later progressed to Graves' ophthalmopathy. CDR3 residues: CASSLNRVGGELFF. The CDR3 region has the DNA TGTGCCAGCAGCTTAAACAGGGTCGGCGGGGAGCTGTTTTTT.